This TCR beta chain was sequenced in a study of shared clonotypes between healthy human individuals. Whole-study findings and limits: The naive CD4 repertoires of four donors were compared, and around 4.7% of clonotypes were shared.

This clone was seen a few times. Its antigen is still unknown. V lost 1 base and J 5 bases, leaving 9 bases between the germline ends. Looked up from germline, CDR1 is GTSNPN and CDR2 is SVGIG (reference sequence). The length of the CDR3 is 13 residues. Profiled with immunoSEQ multiplex PCR; TCRdb holds only in-frame clones, not every one. Among about 960,000 clones listed, 70% to 85% were seen once. Recent acute infections and vaccinations were absent in the healthy HIV-negative adult donors. V and J are TRBV30 and TRBJ1-5; no definite D call. The sequenced sample consisted of memory CD4+ T cells sorted from blood. Subset here: CD45RA-negative fraction. This clonotype originated in a man between 18 and 35 years old in good health. Here the CDR3 reads CAWSAGLDQPQHF. CDR3 in DNA: TGTGCCTGGAGTGCCGGACTCGATCAGCCCCAGCATTTT. Using reference TRBV30 and TRBJ1-5 for the parts outside the CDR3, the full variable domain is SQTIHQWPATLVQPVGSPLSLECTVEGTSNPNLYWYRQAAGRGLQLLFYSVGIGQISSEVPQNLSASRPQDRQFILSSKKLLLSDSGFYLCAWSAGLDQPQHFGDGTRLSIL.